These 11 T cell receptor beta chains came from one sample sequenced in a study of blood T cell repertoires in COVID-19. Here immunoSEQ multiplex PCR was the method, and the copy in TCRdb shows in-frame clones only, minus some. The repertoire includes roughly 140,000 clones, roughly 84% of them detected once, and roughly 3.8% sits in the top ten. Sequenced material: PBMCs or T cells enriched from blood (not recorded which). The receptors derive from a man over 45 in a cohort exposed to, infected with or recovered from COVID-19 (not recorded which).

This chain connects TRBV5-1 to TRBJ2-3, with 9 bases that match TRBD2. The CDR3 is 16 residues long. Germline CDR1 and CDR2: SGHRS and YFSETQ. V lost 5 bases, J lost 4 bases, and 11 bases stayed unmatched. The CDR3 loop is CASSSRGGAGADTQYF. The CDR3 DNA sequence: TGCGCCAGCAGTTCCCGCGGGGGGGCCGGGGCAGATACGCAGTATTTT.

The gene calls are TRBV29-1 and TRBJ1-2, with no clear D. V was shortened by 3 bases and J by 3 bases, with 11 bases between the two germline ends. The length of the CDR3 is 13 residues. The germline gives CDR1 SQVTM, CDR2 ANQGSEA. The CDR3: CSVDLGNYYGYTF. CDR3 nucleotides: TGCAGCGTTGACTTGGGCAATTACTATGGCTACACCTTC.

The V and J genes are TRBV6-5 and TRBJ1-1; 8 bases are shared with TRBD1. This CDR3 has 15 amino acids. Germline loops: CDR1 MNHEY, CDR2 SVGAGI. The V gene end was trimmed by 0 bases and the J gene end by 6 bases; junction bases not matched to a gene: 6. The CDR3 sequence is CASSYSDEQGAEAFF. The DNA of the CDR3 is TGTGCCAGCAGTTACTCCGACGAACAGGGGGCTGAAGCTTTCTTT.

V usage is TRBV7-9 and J usage is TRBJ2-2; no definite D call. The CDR3 spans 13 residues. CDR1 and CDR2 (germline): SEHNR, FQNEAQ (reference sequence). V gave up 5 bases and J gave up 4 bases, with 8 bases separating them. CDR3 coding DNA: TGTGCCAGCAGCAGACACGGCACCGGGGAGCTGTTTTTT. It encodes CASSRHGTGELFF.

In nucleotides, the CDR3 is TGCGCCAGCAGCCAAATGGCAGACATCTCCGGGACCCAGTACTTC. Amino acids: CASSQMADISGTQYF. The chain carries TRBV5-1 and TRBJ2-5; D ambiguous. This CDR3 contains 15 residues. Germline V gives CDR1 SGHRS, CDR2 YFSETQ. Trimming took off 4 bases at V and 7 bases at J, with 20 bases between the two ends.

The chain uses TRBV5-1 and TRBJ1-4; the match to TRBD1 covers 7 bases. Germline V gives CDR1 SGHRS, CDR2 YFSETQ. Trimming removed 3 bases from V and 3 bases from J; junction bases left unmatched: 11. The CDR3 covers 17 residues. In DNA, the CDR3 is TGCGCCAGCAGCTCCCGGGTGAAGGGACAGTCTAATGAAAAACTGTTTTTT. Translated, it gives CASSSRVKGQSNEKLFF.

J is TRBJ1-2 and V is TRBV3-1 (or the pseudogene TRBV3-2), with D unresolved. V was shortened by 2 bases and J by 5 bases, with 6 bases between the two germline ends. The CDR3 is 12 amino acids. Germline assignment: CDR1 LGHDT and CDR2 YNNKEL (reference sequence). The CDR3 region has the DNA TGTGCCAGCAGCCAACGAGGGTATGGCTACACCTTC. This codes for CASSQRGYGYTF.

The rearrangement links TRBV4-3 to TRBJ2-1; 15 bases fit TRBD2. Germline V gene lookup returns CDR1 LGHNA and CDR2 YSLEER. The CDR3 has 15 residues. Trimming cost V 1 base and J 12 bases; bases outside gene matches: 4. The CDR3 loop is CASSQGTSGGARQFF. The CDR3 DNA follows: TGCGCCAGCAGCCAAGGGACTAGCGGGGGGGCCCGGCAGTTCTTC.

V usage is TRBV30 and J usage is TRBJ1-4, with D possibly being TRBD1 (6 bases). Trimming cost V 4 bases and J 5 bases, with 11 bases left between them. This CDR3 is built from 13 residues. The germline CDR1 and CDR2 sequences are GTSNPN and SVGIG (reference sequence). The CDR3 loop reads CAWTDSKNEKLFF. The CDR3 coding sequence is TGTGCCTGGACGGACAGCAAAAATGAAAAACTGTTTTTT.

The gene calls are TRBV18 and TRBJ2-3; no firm D call. Trimming shortened V by 0 bases and J by 3 bases, and 13 bases separated the two germline ends. The CDR3 runs 16 residues. Germline V CDR1 and CDR2: KGHSH, LQKENI. The DNA for the CDR3 is TGTGCCAGCTCACCACCCAGCGCCCCCGGGACAGATACGCAGTATTTT. Protein product: CASSPPSAPGTDTQYF.

This clone has a single count. The chain carries TRBV30 and TRBJ1-4, with D uncertain. CDR1 is GTSNPN, CDR2 SVGIG, per germline (reference sequence). V was pared by 0 bases and J by 4 bases, with 18 bases between. The CDR3 has 17 residues. For the CDR3, the DNA is TGTGCCTGGAGTGTACTTGGCTACCTCGGCGGTAATGAAAAACTGTTTTTT. This encodes CAWSVLGYLGGNEKLFF.